This T cell receptor (beta chain) emerged from a study of T cells in Graves' hyperthyroidism and ophthalmopathy. The TCR beta CDR3 regions underwent amplification using RNA transcripts as the source. A first-round RT-PCR of the TCR CDR3 used the HTBI primer set. TCRdb reprocessed the multiplex PCR reads with MiXCR, giving one entry per CDR3 protein. This table holds under 350,000 distinct CDR3 sequences, roughly 13% found once. This clonotype was counted only a few times. Exclusions: uncontrolled infection, other autoimmune disease, pregnancy, lactation. Germline lookup yields CDR1 SEHNR and CDR2 FQNEAQ (reference sequence). The V and J ends lost 5 bases and 4 bases respectively, with 14 bases between them. This CDR3 is 14 amino acids long.

The origin of this receptor is a woman in her 40s with Graves' ophthalmopathy. The chain carries TRBV7-9 and TRBJ1-1, with D uncertain. The sequencing sample was made of blood. The CDR3 nucleotides are TGTGCCAGCAGCCTCCCGAGCGGTCGCACTGAAGCTTTCTTT. This codes for CASSLPSGRTEAFF.